The 31 T cell receptor beta chains in this list originate from one sample, sequenced in a study of blood T cell repertoires in COVID-19. Clones were sequenced by immunoSEQ multiplex PCR, and TCRdb holds only the in-frame ones, with some missing. The sample shows some 160,000 clones, roughly 80% of them seen only once. Source material: peripheral blood. Receptor source: a man aged 45-60 years with active or convalescent COVID-19.

The V call is TRBV5-1, the J call TRBJ2-7; 7 bases map to TRBD1. V trimming: 0 bases; J trimming: 4 bases; junction bases outside the gene matches: 7. The CDR3 is 15 amino acids. Germline V CDR1 and CDR2: SGHRS, YFSETQ. The CDR3 spells CASSLADDRAYEQYF. As DNA, the CDR3 is TGCGCCAGCAGCTTGGCCGACGACAGGGCATACGAGCAGTACTTC. Looking up the rest from reference TRBV5-1 and TRBJ2-7 gives the full variable domain: KAGVTQTPRYLIKTRGQQVTLSCSPISGHRSVSWYQQTPGQGLQFLFEYFSETQRNKGNFPGRFSGRQFSNSRSEMNVSTLELGDSALYLCASSLADDRAYEQYFGPGTRLTVT.

This chain connects TRBV18 to TRBJ1-1; a weak D match, TRBD1 (5 bases). Germline CDR1 and CDR2: KGHSH and LQKENI. V dropped 2 bases and J dropped 13 bases, with 20 bases sitting between them. This CDR3 is 14 amino acids long. The CDR3 protein is CASSPAHTGDKGFF. In nucleotides, the CDR3 is TGTGCCAGCTCACCAGCGCACACAGGAGATAAGGGTTTCTTT.

The chain couples TRBV5-1 to TRBJ1-2; D not resolved. The CDR3 has 14 residues. Germline CDR1 and CDR2: SGHRS and YFSETQ. V was clipped by 0 bases and J by 1 base, with 7 bases between them. In DNA, the CDR3 is TGCGCCAGCAGCTTGGACGGGATTAACTATGGCTACACCTTC. The encoded protein is CASSLDGINYGYTF.

V gene TRBV10-3 combines with J gene TRBJ2-3; TRBD2 matches at 14 bases. Trimming at V came to 7 bases and at J to 4 bases, leaving 10 bases not matched to a gene. This CDR3 contains 17 residues. Germline values: CDR1 ENHRY, CDR2 SYGVKD. The chain's CDR3 is CAITEGLAGVRADTQYF. For the CDR3, the DNA is TGTGCCATCACAGAGGGACTAGCGGGAGTCCGAGCAGATACGCAGTATTTT.

The CDR3 nucleotides are TGTGCCAGCAGCAGACAGAACTACCCACCTCAGCAGTACTTC. It codes for CASSRQNYPPQQYF. This chain connects TRBV6-6 to TRBJ2-7; the D gene is possibly TRBD1 (5 bases). CDR3 length: 14 amino acids. Trimming pared 6 bases from V and 8 bases from J, leaving 20 bases between. Germline CDR1 and CDR2: MNHNY and SVGAGI (reference sequence).

The chain recombines TRBV7-2 with TRBJ2-7; 8 bases match TRBD2. CDR1 is SGHTA, CDR2 FQGNSA, per germline. The CDR3 is made up of 15 amino acids. Trimming took 2 bases from V and 2 from J; bases not matched to a gene: 5. The CDR3, as DNA: TGTGCCAGCAGCTTAACGACTAGCGCAACCTACGAGCAGTACTTC. Protein: CASSLTTSATYEQYF.

The CDR3 sequence is CASSPFSGPNEQFF. Written as DNA, the CDR3 is TGTGCCAGCAGCCCTTTCTCTGGCCCCAATGAGCAGTTCTTC. This chain connects TRBV7-3 to TRBJ2-1; D is unclear. From germline, CDR1 is SGHTA and CDR2 FQGTGA. V lost 5 bases and J lost 6, with 14 bases in between. This CDR3 region has 14 residues. The complete variable domain, with remaining parts taken from reference TRBV7-3 and TRBJ2-1, reads GAGVSQTPSNKVTEKGKYVELRCDPISGHTALYWYRQSLGQGPEFLIYFQGTGAADDSGLPNDRFFAVRPEGSVSTLKIQRTERGDSAVYLCASSPFSGPNEQFFGPGTRLTVL.

The gene calls are TRBV19 and TRBJ1-1; a weak D match, TRBD1 (5 bases). This CDR3 has 13 amino acids. Trimming shortened V by 6 bases and J by 4 bases, and 12 bases separated the two germline ends. Germline assignment: CDR1 LNHDA and CDR2 SQIVND (reference sequence). The CDR3 nucleotides are TGTGCCAGTAGGATGGGGCCGAGCACTGAAGCTTTCTTT. It translates to CASRMGPSTEAFF.

The chain recombines TRBV28 with TRBJ2-7; no definite D call. The CDR3 runs to 12 residues. Germline-derived CDR1 and CDR2 are MDHEN and SYDVKM. Deletions cut 9 bases from V and 0 bases from J, with 9 bases between. CDR3 coding DNA: TGTGCCAGTCAGGTGAGCTCCTACGAGCAGTACTTC. Translation gives CASQVSSYEQYF. Variable domain in full (rest from reference TRBV28 and TRBJ2-7): DVKVTQSSRYLVKRTGEKVFLECVQDMDHENMFWYRQDPGLGLRLIYFSYDVKMKEKGDIPEGYSVSREKKERFSLILESASTNQTSMYLCASQVSSYEQYFGPGTRLTVT.

The chain has TRBV23-1 and TRBJ2-3; 13 positions match TRBD2. TRBV23-1 is marked as an open reading frame, function uncertain. V was pared by 2 bases and J by 1 base, with 9 bases of the junction left unmatched. The CDR3 runs 19 residues. In DNA form, the CDR3 reads TGCGCCAGCAGTCAAACCCGTACTAGCGGGAGGGAAGGCACAGATACGCAGTATTTT. Its protein product is CASSQTRTSGREGTDTQYF.

V usage is TRBV11-2 and J usage is TRBJ2-7; D remains unclear. The CDR3 is 15 amino acids. CDR1 and CDR2 from the germline V gene are SGHAT and FQNNGV. The ends were cut back, 5 bases at V and 7 bases at J, with 21 bases in the middle. The CDR3 sequence is CASSPPNGYVAEQYF. As DNA, the CDR3 is TGTGCCAGCAGCCCCCCAAACGGGTACGTCGCGGAGCAGTACTTC.

V gene TRBV14 combines with J gene TRBJ1-2, with TRBD1 matching over 12 bases. V shed 9 bases, J shed 8 bases, and the junction held 7 bases outside the gene matches. Germline V gives CDR1 SGHDN, CDR2 FVKESK. The CDR3 runs 13 residues. CDR3 nucleotide sequence: TGTGCCAGTCGGGGACAGGGGGCGGTCGGCTACACCTTC. This codes for CASRGQGAVGYTF.

CDR3 sequence reads: CASSFGTAGETQYF. CDR3 in DNA: TGTGCCAGCAGCTTCGGGACTGCGGGGGAGACCCAGTACTTC. This chain connects TRBV5-6 to TRBJ2-5; D possibly corresponds to TRBD2 (6 bases). The CDR3 totals 14 residues. V was clipped by 2 bases and J by 5 bases, with 13 bases between them. Germline-derived CDR1 and CDR2 are SGHDT and YYEEEE.

This chain connects TRBV3-1 (or the pseudogene TRBV3-2) to TRBJ2-7; 7 positions agree with TRBD2. Germline CDR1 reads LGHDT; CDR2 reads YNNKEL (reference sequence). The ends lost 3 bases at V and 3 bases at J; junction bases unmatched: 5. This CDR3 contains 14 residues. CDR3 nucleotide sequence: TGTGCCAGCAGCCATTCGGGAGGCGACTACGAGCAGTACTTC. It is translated as CASSHSGGDYEQYF.

The rearrangement links TRBV11-3 to TRBJ2-1, with 9 bases aligning to TRBD2. Germline V gene data show CDR1 as SGHNT and CDR2 as YENEEA. V lost 5 bases to trimming and J lost 6 bases; unmatched junction nucleotides: 11. CDR3 length equals 16 residues. CDR3 nucleotide sequence: TGTGCCAGCAGCAGGACACTAGCGGGTGGCCCCAATGAGCAGTTCTTC. Translation: CASSRTLAGGPNEQFF.

The chain uses TRBV15 and TRBJ1-1, with a possible D match to TRBD1 (5 bases). Looked up from germline, CDR1 is LNHNV and CDR2 is YYDKDF (reference sequence). The germline V and J ends were trimmed by 5 bases and 8 bases, with 15 bases remaining between them. CDR3 length equals 13 residues. The CDR3: CATSSRRDGEAFF. In DNA, the CDR3 is TGTGCCACCAGCTCCCGCAGGGATGGGGAAGCTTTCTTT.

This clone has just one count. V usage is TRBV11-3 and J usage is TRBJ2-5, with TRBD2 identical over 9 bases. Unmatched junction bases numbered 6, after V lost 5 bases and J lost 5 bases. The CDR3 contains 14 residues. CDR1 and CDR2 (germline): SGHNT, YENEEA. The DNA for the CDR3 is TGTGCCAGCAGCCCCCGGACTAGCGTCGAGACCCAGTACTTC. This gives the protein CASSPRTSVETQYF.

The chain recombines TRBV5-1 with TRBJ1-1, with TRBD1 identical over 10 bases. The CDR3 has 16 amino acids. Germline V gives CDR1 SGHRS, CDR2 YFSETQ. V lost 0 bases, J lost 7 bases, and 9 bases stayed unmatched. CDR3 nucleotides: TGCGCCAGCAGCTTGGAGGGACAGGGGATCTCAAGTGAAGCTTTCTTT. This codes for CASSLEGQGISSEAFF. Together with reference TRBV5-1 and TRBJ1-1, the CDR3 gives the full variable domain: KAGVTQTPRYLIKTRGQQVTLSCSPISGHRSVSWYQQTPGQGLQFLFEYFSETQRNKGNFPGRFSGRQFSNSRSEMNVSTLELGDSALYLCASSLEGQGISSEAFFGQGTRLTVV.

This clone has only one observation. The J gene is TRBJ1-1, the V gene TRBV7-9; tentatively, D is TRBD1 (5 bases). V lost 7 bases to trimming and J lost 4 bases, with 13 bases between them. The germline V gene encodes CDR1 SEHNR and CDR2 FQNEAQ (reference sequence). The CDR3 is 13 residues long. Here the CDR3 reads CASTLPGGTEAFF. The CDR3 DNA sequence: TGTGCCAGCACCCTACCGGGGGGCACTGAAGCTTTCTTT.

CDR3 nucleotides: TGTGCCAGCAGTTACGTACAGACTGGAAACACCATATATTTT. Translated, it gives CASSYVQTGNTIYF. The chain links TRBV6-6 to TRBJ1-3; D gene unclear. The CDR3 runs to 14 residues. CDR1 and CDR2 from the germline V gene are MNHNY and SVGAGI (reference sequence). Trimming cost V 2 bases and J 2 bases, with 7 bases left between them.

This clone is a singleton in its sample. The chain carries TRBV3-1 (or the pseudogene TRBV3-2) and TRBJ2-7; 7 positions agree with TRBD1. The CDR3 runs to 15 residues. V dropped 4 bases and J dropped 0; count of bases not matched to a gene: 6. CDR1 LGHDT and CDR2 YNNKEL come from the germline V gene (reference sequence). CDR3: CASSRTGQSSYEQYF. CDR3 DNA sequence: TGTGCCAGCAGCCGAACGGGACAGAGCTCCTACGAGCAGTACTTC.

For the CDR3, the DNA is TGTGCCAGCAGCTTCGGACTCCTTAATGAGCAGTTCTTC. Its translation is CASSFGLLNEQFF. The chain links TRBV7-2 to TRBJ2-1; perhaps TRBD2 as D (5 bases). Deletions cut 3 bases from V and 7 bases from J, with 10 bases between. The CDR3 length is 13 residues. The V gene's germline CDR1 is SGHTA and CDR2 FQGNSA.

This chain uses TRBV24-1 with TRBJ2-1; no clear D. The ends were cut back, 7 bases at V and 3 bases at J, with 15 bases in the middle. The germline V gene encodes CDR1 KGHDR and CDR2 SFDVKD. This CDR3 is 15 amino acids long. CDR3 amino acids: CATRTHRNGYNEQFF. CDR3 DNA: TGTGCCACCAGGACTCACCGAAACGGCTACAATGAGCAGTTCTTC.

As DNA, the CDR3 is TGTGCCAGCAGTTCCGGGACAGGGGTGGAGACCCAGTACTTC. Its translation is CASSSGTGVETQYF. This sequence joins TRBV28 and TRBJ2-5; TRBD1 aligns across 10 bases. V lost 4 bases and J lost 5; bases outside the gene matches: 4. Germline V CDR1 and CDR2: MDHEN, SYDVKM. This CDR3 comprises 14 residues.

The V and J genes are TRBV10-2 and TRBJ2-7; 7 bases match TRBD1. Germline CDR1 WSHSY, CDR2 SAAADI. The CDR3 has 15 residues. The ends lost 0 bases at V and 3 bases at J; junction bases unmatched: 5. The CDR3 bases are TGCGCCAGCAGTGAGTCCGGACAGGCCTACTACGAGCAGTACTTC. Its protein is CASSESGQAYYEQYF.

The chain employs TRBV19 and TRBJ2-3, with 7 bases fitting TRBD1. The germline gives CDR1 LNHDA, CDR2 SQIVND (reference sequence). The CDR3 has 16 residues. Unmatched junction bases numbered 9, after V lost 3 bases and J lost 3 bases. The CDR3 region has the DNA TGTGCCAGTAGTATTTACTCCGACAGGGAGACAGATACGCAGTATTTT. Its translation: CASSIYSDRETDTQYF.

The chain links TRBV7-8 to TRBJ2-1, with TRBD2 matching 12 bases. Germline V gene lookup returns CDR1 SGHVS and CDR2 FQNEAQ. CDR3 size: 16 residues. J gave up 0 bases and V 8 bases, and 5 bases lay outside the gene matches. CDR3 DNA sequence: TGTGCCAGCTCTAGCGGGAGGGAGAGCTCCTACAATGAGCAGTTCTTC. Its protein product is CASSSGRESSYNEQFF. Drawing the rest from reference TRBV7-8 and TRBJ2-1, the complete variable domain is GAGVSQSPRYKVAKRGQDVALRCDPISGHVSLFWYQQALGQGPEFLTYFQNEAQLDKSGLPSDRFFAERPEGSVSTLKIQRTQQEDSAVYLCASSSGRESSYNEQFFGPGTRLTVL.

CDR3 residues: CASSLAGLENTEAFF. The CDR3 nucleotides read TGCGCCAGCAGCTTGGCAGGGCTTGAGAACACTGAAGCTTTCTTT. The chain is built from TRBV5-1 and TRBJ1-1; possible D gene TRBD1, 5 bases. The CDR3 is 15 amino acids. Deletions cut 0 bases from V and 1 base from J, with 10 bases between. The germline CDR1 and CDR2 sequences are SGHRS and YFSETQ.

The chain recombines TRBV3-1 (or the pseudogene TRBV3-2) with TRBJ2-1, with 9 bases fitting TRBD2. Losses at the gene ends were 1 base for V and 8 bases for J; bases not matched to a gene: 12. Germline assignment: CDR1 LGHDT and CDR2 YNNKEL (reference sequence). The CDR3 extends over 17 amino acids. CDR3 sequence (DNA): TGTGCCAGCAGCCAAGCCTTGACTAGCGGAGGAGGTGATGAGCAGTTCTTC. Translation gives CASSQALTSGGGDEQFF.

This chain uses TRBV28 with TRBJ1-2; TRBD1 aligns across 8 bases. This CDR3 comprises 16 residues. Trimming at V came to 4 bases and at J to 1 base, leaving 8 bases not matched to a gene. Germline V lookup: CDR1 MDHEN, CDR2 SYDVKM. This CDR3 is CASSSGTGNINYGYTF. In nucleotides, the CDR3 is TGTGCCAGCAGTTCGGGGACAGGCAATATTAACTATGGCTACACCTTC.

The rearrangement links TRBV6-5 to TRBJ2-7; 8 positions agree with TRBD2. The CDR3 length is 16 residues. V was pared by 0 bases and J by 2 bases, with 6 bases of the junction left unmatched. CDR1 is MNHEY, CDR2 SVGAGI, per germline. The CDR3 sequence: CASSYSLASGPYEQYF. The CDR3 DNA reads TGTGCCAGCAGTTACTCTCTGGCTAGCGGGCCCTACGAGCAGTACTTC.